This is a list of T cell receptor beta chains from one sample in a study of cytomegalovirus exposure and HLA in healthy donors. TCRdb's copy holds only in-frame clones and misses some; the assay was immunoSEQ multiplex PCR. Of some 120,000 clones in the sample, roughly 78% were seen once. The sample was PBMCs. The receptors shown here come from a man in his thirties or forties in good health and CMV-seronegative. Both conserved end residues are part of each CDR3. The order of the fields is CDR3 protein, CDR3 DNA, V gene, J gene, D gene, clone size. A D gene is named only where the DNA matches it firmly. A row's size may be missing; if present it is once, few, many or a size class.

CDR3aa: CASSLRSTNEKLFF
CDR3nt: TGTGCCAGCTCACTGCGGTCAACTAATGAAAAACTGTTTTTT
v_gene: TRBV18
j_gene: TRBJ1-4
d_gene: .
abundance: .

CDR3aa: CASSTGTEETQYF
CDR3nt: TGTGCCAGCAGCACCGGGACAGAAGAGACCCAGTACTTC
v_gene: TRBV5-6
j_gene: TRBJ2-5
d_gene: TRBD1
abundance: once

CDR3aa: CASILAATDTQYF
CDR3nt: TGCGCCAGCATTCTAGCGGCCACAGATACGCAGTATTTT
v_gene: TRBV10-2
j_gene: TRBJ2-3
d_gene: TRBD2
abundance: .

CDR3aa: CASSLEGSGPYGYTF
CDR3nt: TGTGCCAGCAGCTTAGAGGGGTCAGGACCCTATGGCTACACCTTC
v_gene: TRBV7-9
j_gene: TRBJ1-2
d_gene: .
abundance: .

CDR3aa: CASSATAMQGRGYTF
CDR3nt: TGTGCCAGCAGTGCTACCGCGATGCAGGGGCGGGGCTACACCTTC
v_gene: TRBV6-4
j_gene: TRBJ1-2
d_gene: .
abundance: .

CDR3aa: CASSSAYEQYF
CDR3nt: TGTGCCAGCAGTTCAGCCTACGAGCAGTACTTC
v_gene: TRBV27
j_gene: TRBJ2-7
d_gene: .
abundance: .

CDR3aa: CASSTSPGTSVFMAKNIQYF
CDR3nt: TGTGCCAGCAGCACCTCCCCCGGGACTAGCGTTTTCATGGCCAAAAACATTCAGTACTTC
v_gene: TRBV27
j_gene: TRBJ2-4
d_gene: TRBD2
abundance: .

CDR3aa: CASSIRGQPNEKLFF
CDR3nt: TGTGCCAGTAGTATTAGGGGACAGCCGAATGAAAAACTGTTTTTT
v_gene: TRBV19
j_gene: TRBJ1-4
d_gene: TRBD1
abundance: .

CDR3aa: CASSFSGSPYFGAFF
CDR3nt: TGTGCCAGCAGTTTTAGCGGCAGCCCGTACTTCGGAGCTTTCTTT
v_gene: TRBV5-8
j_gene: TRBJ1-1
d_gene: .
abundance: .

CDR3aa: CASSLGTGELFF
CDR3nt: TGCGCCAGCAGCCTCGGGACCGGGGAGCTGTTTTTT
v_gene: TRBV10-1
j_gene: TRBJ2-2
d_gene: .
abundance: .

CDR3aa: CASSLSRTGVGNEQFF
CDR3nt: TGTGCCAGCAGTTTGTCTCGGACAGGGGTCGGCAATGAGCAGTTCTTC
v_gene: TRBV28
j_gene: TRBJ2-1
d_gene: TRBD1
abundance: .

CDR3aa: CASSSPGGNEQFF
CDR3nt: TGTGCCAGCAGCAGCCCAGGGGGGAATGAGCAGTTCTTC
v_gene: TRBV7-3
j_gene: TRBJ2-1
d_gene: .
abundance: .

CDR3aa: CASSKPGLGYYEQYF
CDR3nt: TGTGCCAGCAGTAAACCGGGACTGGGGTACTACGAGCAGTACTTC
v_gene: TRBV28
j_gene: TRBJ2-7
d_gene: .
abundance: .

CDR3aa: CASSQDQRGGYGYTF
CDR3nt: TGCGCCAGCAGCCAAGATCAGAGGGGAGGCTATGGCTACACCTTC
v_gene: TRBV4-3
j_gene: TRBJ1-2
d_gene: .
abundance: few

CDR3aa: CASSEYQAFNSNQPQHF
CDR3nt: TGTGCCAGCAGTGAATATCAGGCGTTCAATAGCAATCAGCCCCAGCATTTT
v_gene: TRBV2
j_gene: TRBJ1-5
d_gene: .
abundance: .

CDR3aa: CASSFSSTDTQYF
CDR3nt: TGCGCCAGCAGCTTTAGTAGCACAGATACGCAGTATTTT
v_gene: TRBV5-1
j_gene: TRBJ2-3
d_gene: .
abundance: once

CDR3aa: CASSGGQGAIEQFF
CDR3nt: TGCGCCAGCAGCGGGGGACAGGGGGCCATTGAGCAGTTCTTC
v_gene: TRBV5-1
j_gene: TRBJ2-1
d_gene: TRBD1
abundance: .

CDR3aa: CASRSGFSGANVLTF
CDR3nt: TGTGCCAGCAGGTCAGGGTTCTCTGGGGCCAACGTCCTGACTTTC
v_gene: TRBV6-1
j_gene: TRBJ2-6
d_gene: .
abundance: .

CDR3aa: CASSLESGNQPQHF
CDR3nt: TGTGCCAGCAGTTTGGAGTCAGGGAATCAGCCCCAGCATTTT
v_gene: TRBV28
j_gene: TRBJ1-5
d_gene: .
abundance: .

CDR3aa: CAISSHAGPNEKLFF
CDR3nt: TGTGCCATCAGTTCACACGCGGGACCGAATGAAAAACTGTTTTTT
v_gene: TRBV10-3
j_gene: TRBJ1-4
d_gene: .
abundance: .

CDR3aa: CASSERNRAHEQYF
CDR3nt: TGTGCCAGCAGCGAACGAAACAGGGCCCACGAGCAGTACTTC
v_gene: TRBV9
j_gene: TRBJ2-7
d_gene: .
abundance: .

CDR3aa: CASSRAVDRVSGYTF
CDR3nt: TGTGCCAGCAGCCGAGCTGTGGACAGGGTTTCTGGCTACACCTTC
v_gene: TRBV6-5
j_gene: TRBJ1-2
d_gene: TRBD1
abundance: once

CDR3aa: CASSPPGQEGSYEQYF
CDR3nt: TGTGCCAGCAGCCCCCCGGGACAGGAAGGATCCTACGAGCAGTACTTC
v_gene: TRBV6-6
j_gene: TRBJ2-7
d_gene: TRBD1
abundance: once

CDR3aa: CASSLAYNEQFF
CDR3nt: TGTGCCAGCTCACTAGCTTATAATGAGCAGTTCTTC
v_gene: TRBV18
j_gene: TRBJ2-1
d_gene: .
abundance: few

CDR3aa: CASRDDGGGFSEQYF
CDR3nt: TGTGCCAGTAGAGACGACGGAGGAGGGTTCAGCGAGCAGTACTTC
v_gene: TRBV19
j_gene: TRBJ2-7
d_gene: .
abundance: .

CDR3aa: CASSRLPGPLAGAAEQFF
CDR3nt: TGCGCCAGCAGCCGACTCCCGGGGCCGCTAGCGGGAGCGGCTGAGCAGTTCTTC
v_gene: TRBV4-1
j_gene: TRBJ2-1
d_gene: TRBD2
abundance: .

CDR3aa: CASSLDGRGLPGTEAFF
CDR3nt: TGTGCCAGCAGCTTAGACGGCAGGGGGCTGCCGGGGACCGAAGCTTTCTTT
v_gene: TRBV7-2
j_gene: TRBJ1-1
d_gene: TRBD1
abundance: .

CDR3aa: CASSHPGLAGGLNNEQFF
CDR3nt: TGTGCCAGCAGCCATCCCGGACTAGCGGGAGGGCTGAACAATGAGCAGTTCTTC
v_gene: TRBV4-2
j_gene: TRBJ2-1
d_gene: TRBD2
abundance: .

CDR3aa: CAISEQGDYGYTF
CDR3nt: TGTGCCATCAGTGAACAGGGTGACTATGGCTACACCTTC
v_gene: TRBV10-3
j_gene: TRBJ1-2
d_gene: .
abundance: .

CDR3aa: CASSETLSEAFF
CDR3nt: TGTGCCAGCAGTGAGACTCTCTCTGAAGCTTTCTTT
v_gene: TRBV6-5
j_gene: TRBJ1-1
d_gene: .
abundance: .

CDR3aa: CASSFDAQVDEQFF
CDR3nt: TGTGCCAGCAGTTTTGACGCACAGGTTGATGAGCAGTTCTTC
v_gene: TRBV27
j_gene: TRBJ2-1
d_gene: .
abundance: once

CDR3aa: CASSLSGQGIREQYF
CDR3nt: TGTGCCAGCAGCTTATCGGGTCAGGGTATCCGCGAGCAGTACTTC
v_gene: TRBV5-8
j_gene: TRBJ2-7
d_gene: .
abundance: .

CDR3aa: CSSTHGFGEQFF
CDR3nt: TGTTCCAGCACCCACGGTTTTGGTGAGCAGTTCTTC
v_gene: TRBV7-9
j_gene: TRBJ2-1
d_gene: .
abundance: .

CDR3aa: CATSRQGRQGGYTF
CDR3nt: TGTGCCACCAGCCGACAGGGGCGCCAGGGAGGCTACACCTTC
v_gene: TRBV15
j_gene: TRBJ1-2
d_gene: TRBD1
abundance: .

CDR3aa: CASSWTSGIYNEQFF
CDR3nt: TGTGCCAGTAGCTGGACTAGCGGGATCTACAATGAGCAGTTCTTC
v_gene: TRBV19
j_gene: TRBJ2-1
d_gene: TRBD2
abundance: .

CDR3aa: CASSASGSSYNEQFF
CDR3nt: TGTGCCAGCAGCGCTAGCGGGAGCTCCTACAATGAGCAGTTCTTC
v_gene: TRBV14
j_gene: TRBJ2-1
d_gene: TRBD2
abundance: .

CDR3aa: CASSQDGLQKSETQYF
CDR3nt: TGCGCCAGCAGCCAAGATGGGCTGCAAAAGAGTGAGACCCAGTACTTC
v_gene: TRBV4-1
j_gene: TRBJ2-5
d_gene: .
abundance: .

CDR3aa: CASSYRGDTGELFF
CDR3nt: TGTGCCAGCAGTTACAGGGGAGACACCGGGGAGCTGTTTTTT
v_gene: TRBV2
j_gene: TRBJ2-2
d_gene: TRBD1
abundance: once

CDR3aa: CASSQLHGGTTDTQYF
CDR3nt: TGTGCCAGCAGTCAACTTCACGGGGGAACCACAGATACGCAGTATTTT
v_gene: TRBV14
j_gene: TRBJ2-3
d_gene: .
abundance: .

CDR3aa: CASVRQGYNEQFF
CDR3nt: TGTGCCAGCGTTCGACAGGGATACAATGAGCAGTTCTTC
v_gene: TRBV2
j_gene: TRBJ2-1
d_gene: TRBD1
abundance: .

CDR3aa: CASSGGGDVFLGEQFF
CDR3nt: TGTGCCAGCAGCGGAGGGGGCGACGTTTTTTTGGGTGAGCAGTTCTTC
v_gene: TRBV14
j_gene: TRBJ2-1
d_gene: .
abundance: once

CDR3aa: CASRRGGGANEKLFF
CDR3nt: TGTGCCAGCAGGCGCGGAGGGGGGGCTAATGAAAAACTGTTTTTT
v_gene: TRBV6-5
j_gene: TRBJ1-4
d_gene: .
abundance: few

CDR3aa: CASRPLAGEVEETQYF
CDR3nt: TGTGCCAGTAGGCCACTAGCGGGAGAGGTGGAAGAGACCCAGTACTTC
v_gene: TRBV19
j_gene: TRBJ2-5
d_gene: TRBD2
abundance: once

CDR3aa: CASSPPNPGQGPGYTF
CDR3nt: TGTGCCAGCTCACCACCTAATCCCGGACAGGGCCCTGGCTACACCTTC
v_gene: TRBV18
j_gene: TRBJ1-2
d_gene: TRBD1
abundance: .

CDR3aa: CAAAGRTVNTEAFF
CDR3nt: TGTGCCGCCGCGGGTCGGACAGTGAACACTGAAGCTTTCTTT
v_gene: TRBV10-3
j_gene: TRBJ1-1
d_gene: .
abundance: .

CDR3aa: CASTLAGEIETQYF
CDR3nt: TGTGCCAGCACCCTAGCGGGAGAGATAGAGACCCAGTACTTC
v_gene: TRBV13
j_gene: TRBJ2-5
d_gene: TRBD2
abundance: .

CDR3aa: CASSVAGLSYEQYF
CDR3nt: TGTGCCAGCAGCGTAGCAGGCCTCTCCTACGAGCAGTACTTC
v_gene: TRBV9
j_gene: TRBJ2-7
d_gene: .
abundance: .

CDR3aa: CASSPGTAPYEQYF
CDR3nt: TGTGCCAGCAGCCCGGGGACAGCCCCTTACGAGCAGTACTTC
v_gene: TRBV14
j_gene: TRBJ2-7
d_gene: TRBD1
abundance: once

CDR3aa: CASSVVSTGELFF
CDR3nt: TGCGCCAGCAGTGTTGTCTCCACCGGGGAGCTGTTTTTT
v_gene: TRBV5-1
j_gene: TRBJ2-2
d_gene: .
abundance: .

CDR3aa: CASSLPGVRETQYF
CDR3nt: TGTGCCAGCAGTTTACCCGGGGTCAGAGAGACCCAGTACTTC
v_gene: TRBV28
j_gene: TRBJ2-5
d_gene: .
abundance: .

CDR3aa: CALSGGPPYEQYF
CDR3nt: TGTGCCCTTTCCGGAGGGCCCCCCTACGAGCAGTACTTC
v_gene: TRBV25-1
j_gene: TRBJ2-7
d_gene: .
abundance: once

CDR3aa: CASSQTAETQYF
CDR3nt: TGTGCCAGCAGCCAGACAGCGGAGACCCAGTACTTC
v_gene: TRBV7-9
j_gene: TRBJ2-5
d_gene: .
abundance: .